There are many counts of the clone carrying this T cell receptor (beta chain). V lost 2 bases and J lost 4, with 15 bases in between. CDR1 is SEHNR, CDR2 FQNEAQ, per germline (reference sequence). This CDR3 region has 16 residues. This sample is part of a study of human T cells and chemical hapten exposure. At the level of the study: Doses of diphenylcyclopropenone went to the patients' scalps weekly throughout the roughly 24-week study.

TCRdb ran MiXCR on the RACE reads and lists one entry per CDR3 protein. The top ten hold approximately 2.2% of the sample, which has roughly 94,000 distinct CDR3 sequences, about 9.3% seen once. The time point: patch test 2, 6 weeks after DPC sensitization. As for treatment: therapeutic diphenylcyclopropenone sensitization with weekly scalp DPC. The sample in question was whole blood, obtained in connection with sensitization to the hapten diphenylcyclopropenone (DPC). The sequence derives from a woman between 35 and 50 years old with alopecia areata. Some clones in this sample may be carry-over from other donors' samples. The V gene is TRBV7-9, the J gene TRBJ2-1; a weak D match, TRBD2 (6 bases). The CDR3 spells CASSLRLLAPYNEQFF. CDR3 sequence (DNA): TGTGCCAGCAGCTTAAGGTTGCTAGCGCCTTACAATGAGCAGTTCTTC.